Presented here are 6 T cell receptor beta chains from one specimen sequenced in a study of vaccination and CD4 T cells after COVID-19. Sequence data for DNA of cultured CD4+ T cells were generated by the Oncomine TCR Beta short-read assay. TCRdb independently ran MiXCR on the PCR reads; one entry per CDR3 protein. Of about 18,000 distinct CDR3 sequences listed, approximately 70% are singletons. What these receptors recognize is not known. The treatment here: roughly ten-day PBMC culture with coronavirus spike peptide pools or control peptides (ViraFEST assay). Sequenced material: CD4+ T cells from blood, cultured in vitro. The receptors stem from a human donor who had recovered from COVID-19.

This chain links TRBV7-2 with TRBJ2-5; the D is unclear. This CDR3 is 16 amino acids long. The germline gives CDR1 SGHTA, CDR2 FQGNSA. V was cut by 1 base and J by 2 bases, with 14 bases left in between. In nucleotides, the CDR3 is TGTGCCAGCAGCTTAGTATGGTTGACGGCACAAGAGACCCAGTACTTC. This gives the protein CASSLVWLTAQETQYF.

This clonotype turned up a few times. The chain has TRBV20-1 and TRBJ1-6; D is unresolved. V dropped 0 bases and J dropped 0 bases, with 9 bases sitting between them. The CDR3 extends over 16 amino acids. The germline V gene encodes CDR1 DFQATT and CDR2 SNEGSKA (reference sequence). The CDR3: CSARDLSSSYNSPLHF. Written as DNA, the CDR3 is TGCAGTGCTAGAGATCTCAGTAGCTCCTATAATTCACCCCTCCACTTT.

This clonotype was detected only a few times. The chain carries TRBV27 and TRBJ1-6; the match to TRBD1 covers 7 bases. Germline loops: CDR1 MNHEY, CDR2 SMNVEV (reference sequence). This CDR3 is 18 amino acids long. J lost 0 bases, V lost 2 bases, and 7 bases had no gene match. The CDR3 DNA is TGTGCCAGCAGTTTACGGACAGGAGGGACCTCCTATAATTCACCCCTCCACTTT. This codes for CASSLRTGGTSYNSPLHF.

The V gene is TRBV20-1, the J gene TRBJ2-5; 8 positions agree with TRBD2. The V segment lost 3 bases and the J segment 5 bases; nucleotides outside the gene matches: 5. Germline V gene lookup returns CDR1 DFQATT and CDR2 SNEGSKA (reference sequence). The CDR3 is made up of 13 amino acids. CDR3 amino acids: CSASPAGEETQYF. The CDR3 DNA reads TGCAGTGCTAGCCCAGCGGGAGAGGAGACCCAGTACTTC.

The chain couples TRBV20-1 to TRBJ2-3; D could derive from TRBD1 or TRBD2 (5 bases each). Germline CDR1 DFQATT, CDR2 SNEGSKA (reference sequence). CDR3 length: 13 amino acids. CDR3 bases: TGCAGCGGGGCGGTAGACTTCACAGATACGCAGTATTTT. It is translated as CSGAVDFTDTQYF.

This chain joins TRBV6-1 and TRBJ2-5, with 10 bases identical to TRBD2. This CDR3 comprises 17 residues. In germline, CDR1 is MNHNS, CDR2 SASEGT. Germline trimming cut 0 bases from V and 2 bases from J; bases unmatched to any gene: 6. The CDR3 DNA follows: TGTGCCAGCAGTGAAGCGAGCAAACTAGCGGGACAAGAGACCCAGTACTTC. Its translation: CASSEASKLAGQETQYF.